The present T cell receptor beta chain was sequenced within a study of T-cell memory formation after mild COVID-19. Whole-study findings and limits: The second-wave clones peaking on day 37 were not confirmed as SARS-CoV-2-specific. CD8+ contracting clones occupied EMRA, while CD4+ ones occupied mainly CM and EM. The finding that pre-infection memory included some responding clones suggested that cross-reactive memory joined. Clones shrinking between day 15 and 85 showed a balanced CD4/CD8 split, and those that grew later tilted toward CD4+.

This clonotype was found many times. Antigen specificity is unknown. TCRdb recomputed calls from the 5' RACE reads with MiXCR, one row per CDR3 protein. The table includes around 140,000 distinct CDR3 sequences, roughly 6.2% detected once. The CDR3 covers 12 residues. V dropped 7 bases and J dropped 5 bases, with 11 bases sitting between them. The V and J genes are TRBV12-3 or TRBV12-4 and TRBJ1-1; D unclear. The sequence came from an adult woman who had mild COVID-19 (a few samples of this study predate the infection). Cell type and time point are not known. The source material was PBMCs or a T cell subset sorted from them (not recorded which). DNA of the CDR3: TGTGCCAGCACCCAGACGGGGACTGAAGCTTTCTTT. As protein: CASTQTGTEAFF.